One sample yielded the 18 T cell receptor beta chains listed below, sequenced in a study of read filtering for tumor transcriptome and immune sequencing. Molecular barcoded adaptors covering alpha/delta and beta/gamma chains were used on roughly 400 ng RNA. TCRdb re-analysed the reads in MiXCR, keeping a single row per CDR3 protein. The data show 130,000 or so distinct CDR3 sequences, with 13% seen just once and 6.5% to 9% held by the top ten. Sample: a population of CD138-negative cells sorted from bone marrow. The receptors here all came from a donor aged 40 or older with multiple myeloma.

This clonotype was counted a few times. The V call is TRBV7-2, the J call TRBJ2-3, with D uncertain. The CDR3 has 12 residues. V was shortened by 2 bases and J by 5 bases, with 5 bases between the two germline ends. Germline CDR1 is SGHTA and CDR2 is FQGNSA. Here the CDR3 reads CASSLTGDTQYF. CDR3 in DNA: TGTGCCAGCAGCTTAACGGGAGATACGCAGTATTTT.

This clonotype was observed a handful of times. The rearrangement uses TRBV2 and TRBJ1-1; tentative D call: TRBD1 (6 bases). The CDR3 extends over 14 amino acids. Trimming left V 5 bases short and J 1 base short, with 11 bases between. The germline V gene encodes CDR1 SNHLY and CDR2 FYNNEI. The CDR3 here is CASSPDRWNTEAFF. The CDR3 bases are TGTGCCAGCAGTCCGGACAGATGGAACACTGAAGCTTTCTTT.

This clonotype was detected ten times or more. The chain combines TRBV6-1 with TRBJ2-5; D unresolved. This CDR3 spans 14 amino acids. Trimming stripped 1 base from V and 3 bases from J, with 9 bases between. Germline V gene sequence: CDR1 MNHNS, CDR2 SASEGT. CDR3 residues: CASSEVAPEETQYF. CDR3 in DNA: TGTGCCAGCAGTGAAGTGGCACCCGAAGAGACCCAGTACTTC.

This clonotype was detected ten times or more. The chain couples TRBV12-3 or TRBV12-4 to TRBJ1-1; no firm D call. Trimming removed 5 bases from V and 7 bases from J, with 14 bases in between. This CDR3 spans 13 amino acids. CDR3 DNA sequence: TGTGCCAGCAGTAGAGGCAGGTTCCTTGAAGCTTTCTTT. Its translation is CASSRGRFLEAFF.

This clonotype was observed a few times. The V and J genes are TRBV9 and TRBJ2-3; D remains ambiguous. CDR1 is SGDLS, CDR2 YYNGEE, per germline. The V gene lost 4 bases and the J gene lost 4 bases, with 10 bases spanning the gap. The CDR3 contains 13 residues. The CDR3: CASSPQPSDTQYF. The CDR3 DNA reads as TGTGCCAGCAGCCCTCAACCGTCAGATACGCAGTATTTT.

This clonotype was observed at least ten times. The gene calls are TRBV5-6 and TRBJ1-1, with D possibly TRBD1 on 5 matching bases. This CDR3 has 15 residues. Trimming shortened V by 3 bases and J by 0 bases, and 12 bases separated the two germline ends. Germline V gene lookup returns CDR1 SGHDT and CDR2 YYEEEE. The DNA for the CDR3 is TGTGCCAGCAGCTCAGGGTGGAGGATGAACACTGAAGCTTTCTTT. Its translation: CASSSGWRMNTEAFF.

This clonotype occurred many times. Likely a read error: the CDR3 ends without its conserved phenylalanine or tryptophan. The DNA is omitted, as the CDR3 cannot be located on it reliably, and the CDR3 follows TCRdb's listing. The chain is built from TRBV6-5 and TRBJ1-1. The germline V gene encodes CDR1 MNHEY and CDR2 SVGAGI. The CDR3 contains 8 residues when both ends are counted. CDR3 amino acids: CASKIADH.

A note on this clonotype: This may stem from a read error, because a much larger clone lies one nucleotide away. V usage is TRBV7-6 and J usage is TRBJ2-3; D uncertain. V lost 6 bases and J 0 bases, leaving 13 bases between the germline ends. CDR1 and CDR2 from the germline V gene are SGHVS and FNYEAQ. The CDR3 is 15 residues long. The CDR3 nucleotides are TGTGCCAGCAGTTGGACGGCTACTAGCACAGATACGCAGTATTTT. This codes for CASSWTATSTDTQYF.

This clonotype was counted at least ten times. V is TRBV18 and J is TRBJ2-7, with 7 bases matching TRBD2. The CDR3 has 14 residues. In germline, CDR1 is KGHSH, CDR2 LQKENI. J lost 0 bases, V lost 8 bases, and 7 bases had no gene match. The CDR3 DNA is TGTGCCAGCCGCACTGGCGGGAGCTCCTACGAGCAGTACTTC. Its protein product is CASRTGGSSYEQYF.

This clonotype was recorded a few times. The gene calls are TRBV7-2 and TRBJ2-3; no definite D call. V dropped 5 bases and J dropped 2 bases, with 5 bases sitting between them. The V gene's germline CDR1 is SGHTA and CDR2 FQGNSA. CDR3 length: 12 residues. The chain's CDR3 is CASSPHTDTQYF. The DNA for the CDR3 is TGTGCCAGCAGCCCTCACACAGATACGCAGTATTTT.

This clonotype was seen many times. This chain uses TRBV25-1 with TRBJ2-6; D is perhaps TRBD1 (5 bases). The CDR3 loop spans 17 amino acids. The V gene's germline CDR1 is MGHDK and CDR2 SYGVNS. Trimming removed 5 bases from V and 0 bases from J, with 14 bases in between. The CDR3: CASSPNGALSGANVLTF. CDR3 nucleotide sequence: TGTGCCAGCAGTCCGAATGGGGCCCTCTCTGGGGCCAACGTCCTGACTTTC.

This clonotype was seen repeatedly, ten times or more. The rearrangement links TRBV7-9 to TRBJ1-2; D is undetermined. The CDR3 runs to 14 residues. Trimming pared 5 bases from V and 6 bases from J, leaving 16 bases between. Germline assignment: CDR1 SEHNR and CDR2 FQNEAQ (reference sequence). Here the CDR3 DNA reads TGTGCCAGCAGCGGGGTGGCGGAACTTGATGGCTACACCTTC. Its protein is CASSGVAELDGYTF.

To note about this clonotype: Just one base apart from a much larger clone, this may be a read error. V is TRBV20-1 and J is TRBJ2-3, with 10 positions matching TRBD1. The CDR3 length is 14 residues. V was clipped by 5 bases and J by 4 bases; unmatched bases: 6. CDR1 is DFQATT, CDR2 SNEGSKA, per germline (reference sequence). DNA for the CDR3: TGCAGTGCTCCGGGACAGGGGAATGCAGATACGCAGTATTTT. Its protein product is CSAPGQGNADTQYF.

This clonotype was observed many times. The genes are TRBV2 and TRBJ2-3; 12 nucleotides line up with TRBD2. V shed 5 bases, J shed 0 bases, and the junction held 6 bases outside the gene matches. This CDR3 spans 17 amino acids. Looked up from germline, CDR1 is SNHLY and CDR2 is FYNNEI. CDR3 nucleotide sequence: TGTGCCAGCAGTAAACGACTAGCGGGGGATAGCACAGATACGCAGTATTTT. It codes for CASSKRLAGDSTDTQYF.

The CDR3 region is CASSSGTSGTLWQETQYF. In DNA form, the CDR3 reads TGCGCCAGCAGCTCTGGGACTAGCGGGACCCTTTGGCAAGAGACCCAGTACTTC. J is TRBJ2-5 and V is TRBV5-1; 13 bases match TRBD2. Germline-derived CDR1 and CDR2 are SGHRS and YFSETQ. This CDR3 has 18 residues. The V and J ends lost 3 bases and 2 bases, in that order; junction bases with no gene match: 10.

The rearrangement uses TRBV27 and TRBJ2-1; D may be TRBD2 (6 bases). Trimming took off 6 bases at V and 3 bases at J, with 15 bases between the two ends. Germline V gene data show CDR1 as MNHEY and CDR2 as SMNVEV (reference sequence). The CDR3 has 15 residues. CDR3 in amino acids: CASSLGEVVYNEQFF. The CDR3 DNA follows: TGTGCCAGCAGCCTGGGGGAGGTAGTCTACAATGAGCAGTTCTTC.

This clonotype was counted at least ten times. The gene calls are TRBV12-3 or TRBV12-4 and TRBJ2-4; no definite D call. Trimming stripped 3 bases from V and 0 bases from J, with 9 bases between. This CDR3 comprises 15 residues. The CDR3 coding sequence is TGTGCCAGCAGTTTCTTACAGCTAGCCAAAAACATTCAGTACTTC. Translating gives CASSFLQLAKNIQYF.

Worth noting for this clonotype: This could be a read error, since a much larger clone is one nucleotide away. The CDR3, as DNA: TGTGCCAGCAGCTCAAAGCGGGAGGGACAATACCAAGAGACCCAGTACTTC. Its translation: CASSSKREGQYQETQYF. The chain recombines TRBV13 with TRBJ2-5; 10 bases align to TRBD2. Germline V gene sequence: CDR1 PRHDT, CDR2 FYEKMQ (reference sequence). The trim removed 4 bases at V and 0 bases at J, leaving 8 bases unmatched. The CDR3 contains 17 residues.